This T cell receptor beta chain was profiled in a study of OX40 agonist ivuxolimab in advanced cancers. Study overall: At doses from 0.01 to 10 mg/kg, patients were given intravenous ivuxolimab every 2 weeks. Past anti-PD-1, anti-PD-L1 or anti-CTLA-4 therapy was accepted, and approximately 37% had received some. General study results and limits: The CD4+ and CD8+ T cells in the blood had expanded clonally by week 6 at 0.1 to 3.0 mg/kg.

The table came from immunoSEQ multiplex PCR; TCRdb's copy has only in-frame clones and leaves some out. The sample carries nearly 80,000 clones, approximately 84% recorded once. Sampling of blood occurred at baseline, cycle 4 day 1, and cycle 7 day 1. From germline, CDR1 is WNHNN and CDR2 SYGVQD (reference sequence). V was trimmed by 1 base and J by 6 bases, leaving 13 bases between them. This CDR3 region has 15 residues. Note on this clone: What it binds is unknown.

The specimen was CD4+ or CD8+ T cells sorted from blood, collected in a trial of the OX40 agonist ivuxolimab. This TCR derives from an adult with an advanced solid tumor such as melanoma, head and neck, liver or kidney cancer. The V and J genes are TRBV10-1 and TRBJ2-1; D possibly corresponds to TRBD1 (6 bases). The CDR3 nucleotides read TGCGCCAGCAGTGAGTATCCAGGGGATCTCAATGAGCAGTTCTTC. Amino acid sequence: CASSEYPGDLNEQFF.